These T cell receptor beta chains were read from a single sample in a study of blood T cell repertoires in COVID-19. This table comes from immunoSEQ multiplex PCR, and its TCRdb copy is limited to in-frame clones, with some not included. Here the sample spans more than 200,000 clones, approximately 90% being singletons. Sequencing input: PBMCs or T cells enriched from blood (not recorded which). These TCRs come from a man aged 35-49 years who had recovered from COVID-19. CDR3s include the opening cysteine and the closing phenylalanine or tryptophan. D genes are given only for firm matches. Size is stated for part of the rows, as once, few or many counts, or as a class when the clone is expanded.

length	V	size	D	J	DNA	CDR3
15	TRBV4-1	once	-	TRBJ1-5	TGCGCCAGCAGCCTAAGGACAGATAGCAATCAGCCCCAGCATTTT	CASSLRTDSNQPQHF
15	TRBV29-1	-	-	TRBJ2-1	TGCAGCGTAAGCCCCCGGAGAGACCCCTACAATGAGCAGTTCTTC	CSVSPRRDPYNEQFF
15	TRBV5-1	-	TRBD2	TRBJ2-2	TGCGCCAGCAGCTTGGAGTCTAGCGGCACCGGGGAGCTGTTTTTT	CASSLESSGTGELFF
13	TRBV18	-	-	TRBJ1-3	TGTGCCAGCTCACCAGTAGATGGAAACACCATATATTTT	CASSPVDGNTIYF
19	TRBV5-1	-	-	TRBJ2-3	TGCGCCAGCAGCTTGGAAGGGACAGGGAGCGGGAGTGGGACAGATACGCAGTATTTT	CASSLEGTGSGSGTDTQYF
19	TRBV18	-	TRBD2	TRBJ2-2	TGTGCCAGCTCACCACAGCGTCAGGGACTAGCGGGGACAACCGGGGAGCTGTTTTTT	CASSPQRQGLAGTTGELFF
14	TRBV19	-	-	TRBJ2-7	TGTGCCAGTAGTCCACACAGGGACTCCTACGAGCAGTACTTC	CASSPHRDSYEQYF
18	TRBV24-1	-	TRBD1	TRBJ2-2	TGTGCCACCAGTGATTTGGATGGGACAGGGGTTGACACCGGGGAGCTGTTTTTT	CATSDLDGTGVDTGELFF
12	TRBV30	-	-	TRBJ1-6	TGTGCCTGGACAGACTATAATTCACCCCTCCACTTT	CAWTDYNSPLHF
14	TRBV7-9	-	-	TRBJ1-1	TGTGCCAGCAGCCCAATCCCAGGGAACACTGAAGCTTTCTTT	CASSPIPGNTEAFF
12	TRBV29-1	few	TRBD1	TRBJ1-3	TGCAGCGCTCGGGACAGTGGAAACACCATATATTTT	CSARDSGNTIYF
15	TRBV4-1	-	-	TRBJ2-7	TGCGCCAGCAGCCAAGCCAGGACAATTTCCTACGAGCAGTACTTC	CASSQARTISYEQYF
16	TRBV5-6	once	-	TRBJ1-3	TGTGCCAGCAGCTTGAGTCAGCGATGGTCTGGAAACACCATATATTTT	CASSLSQRWSGNTIYF
15	TRBV5-1	few	-	TRBJ1-1	TGCGCCAGCAGCGCAGGGGTTTCGCCGCACACTGAAGCTTTCTTT	CASSAGVSPHTEAFF
13	TRBV6-4	-	-	TRBJ1-4	TGTGCCAGCAGTGCAGGCGACGGTGGGAAACTGTTTTTT	CASSAGDGGKLFF
13	TRBV5-1	-	-	TRBJ2-7	TGCGCCAGCAGTCCGGGACACCTCTACGAGCAGTACTTC	CASSPGHLYEQYF
14	TRBV19	once	-	TRBJ2-2	TGTGCCAGTACTTTGACCGGGGGCACCGGGGAGCTGTTTTTT	CASTLTGGTGELFF
16	TRBV28	once	TRBD2	TRBJ2-3	TGTGCCAGCAGCCTGGGACTAGCGGGAGAGGCAGATACGCAGTATTTT	CASSLGLAGEADTQYF
16	TRBV7-9	-	-	TRBJ1-6	TGTGCCAGCAGCGTGGGCGGGGCGTCCTATAATTCACCCCTCCACTTT	CASSVGGASYNSPLHF
19	TRBV19	-	TRBD1	TRBJ1-4	TGTGCCAGTAGTACAACCGGGACAGGGAGGGTCGGCGCTAGTGAAAAACTGTTTTTT	CASSTTGTGRVGASEKLFF
12	TRBV27	many	-	TRBJ2-7	TGTGCCAGCTTTTCCAGCTCCTACGAGCAGTACTTC	CASFSSSYEQYF
13	TRBV18	-	-	TRBJ1-2	TGTGCCAGCTCACAACGGGGCGGGGATGGCTACACCTTC	CASSQRGGDGYTF
15	TRBV6-1	-	TRBD1	TRBJ1-1	TGTGCCAGCAGAACCTCGGGACAGGGGAACACTGAAGCTTTCTTT	CASRTSGQGNTEAFF
15	TRBV4-1	-	-	TRBJ2-5	TGCGCCAGCAGCCCAAGAACTCAAGCACAAGAGACCCAGTACTTC	CASSPRTQAQETQYF
14	TRBV28	once	TRBD1	TRBJ1-2	TGTGCCAGCAGAACGGGACAGCCGCACTATGGCTACACCTTC	CASRTGQPHYGYTF
13	TRBV10-3	-	-	TRBJ1-3	TGTGCCATCAGTGAGGGGGAGCGGGGAACCATATATTTT	CAISEGERGTIYF
14	TRBV24-1	-	TRBD1	TRBJ1-4	TGTGCCACCAGTGATAGCGGACAGGGCGAAAAACTGTTTTTT	CATSDSGQGEKLFF
15	TRBV7-2	-	-	TRBJ1-1	TGTGCCAGCAGCTTAGTAGCCAGGGCGGAGACTGAAGCTTTCTTT	CASSLVARAETEAFF
17	TRBV21-1	-	-	TRBJ2-1	TGTGCCAGCAGCAAAGTGGAGCGGGAGGGCCTTAAAGATGAGCAGTTCTTC	CASSKVEREGLKDEQFF
15	TRBV7-3	few	-	TRBJ1-1	TGTGCCAGCAGCTCCGAGACAGGAGCACGGTTTGAAGCTTTCTTT	CASSSETGARFEAFF
13	TRBV19	few	-	TRBJ2-2	TGTGCCAGTAGTATATGGCAGTCCGGGGAGCTGTTTTTT	CASSIWQSGELFF
16	TRBV4-1	-	-	TRBJ2-7	TGCGCCAGCAGCCAAACGGTGGGGCAGGCTTCCTACGAGCAGTACTTC	CASSQTVGQASYEQYF
15	TRBV3-1/TRBV3-2	-	TRBD1	TRBJ1-1	TGTGCCAGCAGCGTGCGGACAGGAGGGAACACTGAAGCTTTCTTT	CASSVRTGGNTEAFF
14	TRBV29-1	-	-	TRBJ1-2	TGCAGCGTTGAAGATCGGGCAGGGTCCTATGGCTACACCTTC	CSVEDRAGSYGYTF
13	TRBV6-5	-	-	TRBJ2-7	TGTGCCAGCAGCTCCGGACTACTCTACGAGCAGTACTTC	CASSSGLLYEQYF
16	TRBV5-4	-	TRBD2	TRBJ2-3	TGTGCCAGCAGCTCCGGGACTAGCGGGACAATAGATACGCAGTATTTT	CASSSGTSGTIDTQYF
17	TRBV23-1	-	-	TRBJ1-3	TGCGCCAGCAGTCAATCACTCGAGGCTCTGCGAGGAAACACCATATATTTT	CASSQSLEALRGNTIYF
16	TRBV29-1	once	-	TRBJ1-2	TGCAGCGTTGAAGACGACAGGTGGGATACTAACTATGGCTACACCTTC	CSVEDDRWDTNYGYTF
14	TRBV19	once	-	TRBJ1-4	TGTGCCAGTAGTCCGGGGGGAAATAGTGAAAAACTGTTTTTT	CASSPGGNSEKLFF
15	TRBV27	few	-	TRBJ1-2	TGTGCCAGCAGTTTGCCAGGGGCATCTTTCTATGGCTACACCTTC	CASSLPGASFYGYTF
16	TRBV4-3	-	TRBD1	TRBJ2-7	TGCGCCAGCAGCCAAGTTCTCGACAGGGCATCCTACGAGCAGTACTTC	CASSQVLDRASYEQYF
13	TRBV6-5	-	-	TRBJ2-1	TGTGCCAGCAGTTACTCGAGGGACAATGAGCAGTTCTTC	CASSYSRDNEQFF
15	TRBV6-5	-	-	TRBJ1-2	TGTGCCAGCAGCGCGGCGGCAGGGCCTAACTATGGCTACACCTTC	CASSAAAGPNYGYTF
12	TRBV13	-	-	TRBJ2-7	TGTGCCAGCAGCTCCCTGAGATACGAGCAGTACTTC	CASSSLRYEQYF
13	TRBV6-6	-	TRBD1	TRBJ2-5	TGTGCCAGCAGCCCGACAGGGGTAGAGACCCAGTACTTC	CASSPTGVETQYF
12	TRBV2	once	-	TRBJ1-2	TGTGCCAGCTCGCCTATGTCATCTGGCTACACCTTC	CASSPMSSGYTF
17	TRBV5-6	-	TRBD1	TRBJ2-5	TGTGCCAGCAGCCCCCCATCCGGGACAGGGGAACAAGAGACCCAGTACTTC	CASSPPSGTGEQETQYF
13	TRBV2	-	-	TRBJ2-7	TGTGCCAGTAGTACGGGGACTTCCTACGAGCAGTACTTC	CASSTGTSYEQYF
13	TRBV7-3	-	TRBD1	TRBJ2-1	TGTGCCAGCAGCTTAGGAGACAGGGTTTTTACGTTCTTC	CASSLGDRVFTFF
13	TRBV11-3	-	-	TRBJ2-7	TGTGCCAGCAGCTTAGGAGGATCCTACGAGCAGTACTTC	CASSLGGSYEQYF